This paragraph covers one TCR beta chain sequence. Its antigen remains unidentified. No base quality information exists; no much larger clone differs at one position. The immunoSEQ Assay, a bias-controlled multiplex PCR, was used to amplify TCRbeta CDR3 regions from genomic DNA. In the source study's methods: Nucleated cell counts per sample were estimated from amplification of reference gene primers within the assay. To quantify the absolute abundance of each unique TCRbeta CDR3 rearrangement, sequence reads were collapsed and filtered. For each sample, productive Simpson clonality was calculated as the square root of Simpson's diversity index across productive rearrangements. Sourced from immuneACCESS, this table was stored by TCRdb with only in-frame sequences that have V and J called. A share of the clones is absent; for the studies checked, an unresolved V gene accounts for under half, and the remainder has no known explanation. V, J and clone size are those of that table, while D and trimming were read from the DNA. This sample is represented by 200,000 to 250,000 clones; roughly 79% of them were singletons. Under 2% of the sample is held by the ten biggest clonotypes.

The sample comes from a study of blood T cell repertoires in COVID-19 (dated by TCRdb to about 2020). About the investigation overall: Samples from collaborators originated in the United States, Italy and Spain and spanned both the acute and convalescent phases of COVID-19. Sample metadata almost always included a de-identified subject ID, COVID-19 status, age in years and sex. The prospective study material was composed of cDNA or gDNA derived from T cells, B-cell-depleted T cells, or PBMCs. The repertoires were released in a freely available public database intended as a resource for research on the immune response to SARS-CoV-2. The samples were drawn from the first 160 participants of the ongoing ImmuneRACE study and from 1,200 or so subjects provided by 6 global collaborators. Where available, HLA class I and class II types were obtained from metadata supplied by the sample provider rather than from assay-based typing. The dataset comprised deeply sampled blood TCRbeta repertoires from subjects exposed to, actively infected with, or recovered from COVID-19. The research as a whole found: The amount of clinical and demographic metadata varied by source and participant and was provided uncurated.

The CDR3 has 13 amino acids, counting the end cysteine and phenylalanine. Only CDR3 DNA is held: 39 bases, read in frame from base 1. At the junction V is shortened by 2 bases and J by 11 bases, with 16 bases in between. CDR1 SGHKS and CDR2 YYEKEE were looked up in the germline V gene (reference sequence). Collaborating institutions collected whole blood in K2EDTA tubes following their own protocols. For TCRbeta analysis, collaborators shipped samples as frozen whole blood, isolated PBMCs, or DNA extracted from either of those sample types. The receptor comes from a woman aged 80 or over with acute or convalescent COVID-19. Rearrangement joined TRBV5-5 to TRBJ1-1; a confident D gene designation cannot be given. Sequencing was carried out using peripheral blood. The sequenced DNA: TGTGCCAGCAGCTTCCTCTCCGCTCCCGAGGCTTTCTTT. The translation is CASSFLSAPEAFF.